This TCR beta chain was sequenced during a study of CD8+CD57+ T cells in acquired aplastic anemia. Study in general: Yields of DNA that came from sorted CD4+ and CD8+ cells averaged roughly 3.2 ug. Study-level points and caveats: It was found that twenty-nine CD8+ CDR3 sequences were shared between patients and controls. Significance was not reached for CD8+ Simpson's diversity between patients and controls.

CDR3 length equals 13 residues. The V and J ends lost 4 bases and 4 bases respectively, with 8 bases between them. Germline V gene data show CDR1 as MNHEY and CDR2 as SMNVEV (reference sequence). Patients who underwent sequencing had shown CD8+CD57+ cell expansion by flow cytometry. The enrolled patients all had severe acquired aplastic anemia. TCR beta VDJ combinations and CDR3 sequences were profiled from genomic DNA. TCRdb reprocessed the reads with MiXCR, giving one entry per CDR3 protein. The sample lists roughly 260,000 distinct CDR3 sequences, roughly half occurring once. Concerning this clonotype: Antigen unknown.

Sequencing was done on a sample of sorted CD4+, CD8+, or CD8+CD57+ T cells (not recorded which) from PBMCs. The chain joins TRBV27 to TRBJ1-5; D gene ambiguous. This receptor was taken from a human donor with aplastic anemia. The CDR3 sequence: CASSSGRNQPQHF. The CDR3 bases are TGTGCCAGCAGTTCCGGCAGGAATCAGCCCCAGCATTTT.